This T cell receptor (beta chain) was identified in a study of shared clonotypes between healthy human individuals. Study at large: Used for every donor were three CD4 naive, three CD4 memory, two CD8 naive and one CD8 memory plate.

Here immunoSEQ multiplex PCR was the method, and the copy in TCRdb shows in-frame clones only, minus some. Of roughly 570,000 clones in the sample, 98% were seen once. The naive CD8 fraction comprised CD45RO-negative cells positively selected for CCR7 and excluded terminally differentiated effector memory CD45RA+ cells. Notes on the study in general: The study generally estimated greater richness for naive than memory subsets.

Germline V gene lookup returns CDR1 MGHRA and CDR2 YSYEKL. Trimming at V came to 5 bases and at J to 3 bases, leaving 4 bases not matched to a gene. CDR3 length equals 13 residues. Details on this clone: Its antigen is currently unknown.

The sequenced material came from naive CD8+ T cells sorted from blood. This TCR was recovered from a man in his thirties or forties in good health. This rearrangement joins TRBV4-1 to TRBJ2-7, with TRBD1 matching 7 bases. CDR3 sequence (DNA): TGCGCCAGCAGCGGGACAGACAACTACGAGCAGTACTTC. It is translated as CASSGTDNYEQYF.